These T cell receptor beta chains were read from a single sample in a study of blood T cell repertoires in COVID-19. Measured with immunoSEQ multiplex PCR; TCRdb has only the in-frame clones, and not every one. The table shows about 160,000 clones, with 85% occurring only once. Sequencing input: peripheral blood. These receptors were taken from a human donor with acute or convalescent COVID-19. The donor label of this sample is uncertain. The conserved cysteine and the conserved F or W are not part of the CDR3 here. Fields, in order: V gene, CDR3 protein.

>TRBV6-5
ASRIGVSSYNEQF
>TRBV7-9
ASSPTGGENYGYT
>TRBV6-5
ASSGAVYQPQH
>TRBV5-1
ASSLQGAPDTQY
>TRBV3-1/TRBV3-2
ASSQGGGLEAF
>TRBV5-3
ARSSTGTWGYT
>TRBV7-8
ASSLMGRGMNTEAF
>TRBV6-2/TRBV6-3
ASSSGTAHRQPQH
>TRBV30
AWRGGPLQETQY
>TRBV5-4
ASSRGGSEAF
>TRBV14
ASSPGTGGTNEKLF
>TRBV6-5
ASSYRNTGNTEAF
>TRBV15
ATSRAGYEQY
>TRBV2
ASRVQGQVNQPQH
>TRBV28
ASSLRTVLIQPQH
>TRBV5-1
ASSLMTGTYEQY
>TRBV13
ASSLGGGRAGYGYT
>TRBV19
ASSIRTPGQGRNSPLH
>TRBV18
ASSPGRETEAF
>TRBV6-2/TRBV6-3
ASSLDRGLEETQY
>TRBV7-8
ASSFRTGIYEQY
>TRBV18
ASSGRGDTEAF
>TRBV7-3
ASSFAGGRGTEAF
>TRBV28
ATAGGLNTEAF
>TRBV5-1
ASSVQGLTEAF
>TRBV30
AWRNRGIGGGYT
>TRBV2
ASTPGSDYGYT
>TRBV6-6
ASSPFDRDGYT
>TRBV2
ARKGTGGAGANVLT
>TRBV3-1/TRBV3-2
ASSRYRDRGYEQY